This record covers a single T cell receptor beta chain. This specimen belongs to a study of control samples from healthy donors and cancer patients. Sequencing was performed with immunoSEQ multiplex PCR; in TCRdb, only in-frame clones are kept and a portion is missing. This sample has about 94,000 clones, with less than 95% found just once. CDR1 and CDR2 from the germline V gene are MRHNA and SNTAGT. The CDR3 length is 15 residues. Trimming removed 5 bases from V and 0 bases from J; junction bases left unmatched: 4. This chain uses TRBV6-4 with TRBJ2-1; 7 bases agree with TRBD2. This clonotype was sampled from a woman under 30 in good health. Input material: blood. CDR3 residues: CASSTSSGSYNEQFF. In DNA, the CDR3 is TGTGCCAGCAGTACATCTAGCGGCTCCTACAATGAGCAGTTCTTC.